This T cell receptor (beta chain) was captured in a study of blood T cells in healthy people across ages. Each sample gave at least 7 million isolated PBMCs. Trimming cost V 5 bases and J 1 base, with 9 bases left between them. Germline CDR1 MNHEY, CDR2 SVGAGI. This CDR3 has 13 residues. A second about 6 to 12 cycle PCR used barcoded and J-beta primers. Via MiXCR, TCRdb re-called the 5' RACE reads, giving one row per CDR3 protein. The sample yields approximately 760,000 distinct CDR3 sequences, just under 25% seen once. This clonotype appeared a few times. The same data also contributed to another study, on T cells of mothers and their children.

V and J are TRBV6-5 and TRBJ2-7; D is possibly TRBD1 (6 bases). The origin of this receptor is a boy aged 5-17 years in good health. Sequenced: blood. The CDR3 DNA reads TGTGCCAGCAGTGCGACAGGATCCTACGAGCAGTACTTC. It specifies CASSATGSYEQYF.